This T cell receptor beta chain emerged from a study of beta chain features in type 1 diabetes. Since all of the isolated RNA was reverse transcribed, expressed TCRB transcripts were what got sequenced. Clones were read by immunoSEQ multiplex PCR, and TCRdb kept only the in-frame ones, dropping some. The sample has fewer than 250,000 clones; over 65% are singletons. The CDR3 loop spans 14 amino acids. V was pared by 5 bases and J by 7 bases, with 17 bases between. Germline assignment: CDR1 MNHNY and CDR2 SVGAGI (reference sequence). This clone was observed once. This chain links TRBV6-6 with TRBJ1-2; D unresolved. The receptor was derived from a young man in good health. Sequences were obtained from naive CD4+ T cells from blood. The CDR3 DNA follows: TGTGCCAGCAGTGCCCCGGGAGGAGGCGGTGGCTACACCTTC. It encodes CASSAPGGGGGYTF.